This TCR beta chain was identified in a study of T cells in Graves' hyperthyroidism and ophthalmopathy. Findings of the study overall: Using 13 V-J features, a model discriminated ophthalmopathy from stable hyperthyroidism.

Uncontrolled infection, other autoimmune disease, pregnancy or lactation excluded patients. A word on this clonotype: Its target is not known.

The TCR beta CDR3 regions underwent amplification using RNA transcripts as the source. TCR CDR3 underwent first-round RT-PCR with the HTBI primer set. TCRdb re-derived calls from the multiplex PCR reads in MiXCR, one entry per CDR3 protein. In the table there are about 160,000 distinct CDR3 sequences, roughly 9.4% of which are singletons. V dropped 1 base and J dropped 1; count of bases not matched to a gene: 8. This CDR3 spans 19 amino acids. The germline CDR1 and CDR2 sequences are SEHNR and FQNEAQ (reference sequence). The sequence was obtained from a woman under 30 with Graves' hyperthyroidism that later progressed to Graves' ophthalmopathy. The sequencing sample was made of blood. V gene TRBV7-9 combines with J gene TRBJ2-3, with 13 bases lining up with TRBD2. CDR3 DNA: TGTGCCAGCAGCTTAGGCCGGACTAGCGGGAGCTTTCGCACAGATACGCAGTATTTT. It codes for CASSLGRTSGSFRTDTQYF.